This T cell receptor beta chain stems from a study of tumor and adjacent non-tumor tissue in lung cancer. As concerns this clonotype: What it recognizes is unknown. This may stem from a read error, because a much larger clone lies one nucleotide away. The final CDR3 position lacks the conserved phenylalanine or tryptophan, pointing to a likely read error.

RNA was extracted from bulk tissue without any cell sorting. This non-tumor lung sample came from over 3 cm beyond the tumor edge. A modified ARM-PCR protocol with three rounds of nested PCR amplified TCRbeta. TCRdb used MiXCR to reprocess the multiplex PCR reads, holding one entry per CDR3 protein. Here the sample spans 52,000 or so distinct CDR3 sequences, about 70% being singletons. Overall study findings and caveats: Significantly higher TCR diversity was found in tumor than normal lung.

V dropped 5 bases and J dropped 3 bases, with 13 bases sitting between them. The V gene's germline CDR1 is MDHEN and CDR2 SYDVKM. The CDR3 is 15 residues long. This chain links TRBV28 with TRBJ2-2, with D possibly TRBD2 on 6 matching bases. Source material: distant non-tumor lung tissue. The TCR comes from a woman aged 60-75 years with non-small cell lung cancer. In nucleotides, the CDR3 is TGTGCCAGCAGTCTAGGGACTCTTGACACCGGGGAGCTGTTTTCT. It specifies CASSLGTLDTGELFS.